This T cell receptor beta chain was retrieved from a study of beta chain features in type 1 diabetes (dated by TCRdb to the late 2010s). With respect to the entire study: Mean age, gender distribution, total cell number and subset yield did not differ between patients and healthy donors. Regulatory and stem cell-like memory subsets were obtained from only 8 patients and about 8 healthy donors, while naive and central memory subsets were obtained from all 30 or so donors. The study compared the TCRB repertoires of sorted circulating CD4+ T cell subsets in recently diagnosed type 1 diabetes patients with those in matched healthy donors. A total of around 110,000,000 sorted cells were examined across all samples, and a strong correlation was observed between cell number per subset and RNA yield. Broad study findings and their caveats: Because the HLA sub-analyses included only small numbers of individuals, any influence of HLA type on TCRB rearrangement was left unresolved. A moderate but significant shortening of TCRB CDR3 length was observed in type 1 diabetes patients in all four CD4+ subsets. At VDJ recombination sites, patients with type 1 diabetes made fewer insertions and deleted more nucleotides, a pattern implying thymic rearrangement abnormalities. PCR might favor shorter templates, but patient and control samples were amplified and corrected together, so any skew would affect both groups equally. The naive, central memory and regulatory TCRB repertoires appeared to resemble one another more closely among patients than among healthy donors. Because cDNA rather than genomic DNA was sequenced, highly expressing activated cells could have been over-represented, although no difference in activation and CD3 levels was found between groups.

This clone occurred a few times. Its recognized antigen is unknown. No much larger clone is present one base from it, and per-base qualities are unavailable. A single peripheral blood draw of around 100 mL on average was collected from each donor into heparinised tubes. A BD FACSAria II and a panel including CD45RO, CCR7, CD25, CD127, CD95 and CD27 were used to sort naive, central memory, regulatory and stem cell-like memory CD4+ T cells. A purity above 95% was achieved for all sorted populations. PBMCs were isolated right away by Lymphoprep density gradient centrifugation and were stained directly, without culture. So that batch effects would be minimized, each experiment stained and sorted samples in pairs, pairing one healthy donor with one patient. Via the germline V gene, CDR1 is MGHRA and CDR2 YSYEKL. Trimming costs V 0 bases and J 6 bases, and their ends lie 9 bases apart. Its CDR3 holds 13 amino acids, cysteine through phenylalanine. Solely the CDR3 DNA is kept, with 39 bases framed from the first base.

All of the isolated RNA was reverse transcribed with the High Capacity cDNA Reverse Transcription Kit, so expressed TCRB transcripts were sequenced. Deep immunoSEQ sequencing was applied to naive, central memory and regulatory T cell samples, giving an average of about 3.57 million total reads per sample. Sorted cells were lysed in RLT buffer, and RNA was extracted using DNase-treated RNeasy Micro or Mini kits according to cell number. To prevent cross-contamination, each cell subset was processed individually, whereas patient and healthy donor samples were processed jointly. The immunoSEQ multiplex PCR was used to amplify TCRB sequences from cDNA, generating 87-bp fragments that spanned the CDR3 region. Sequencing of the amplicons was performed on the Illumina HiSeq platform. In the paper's pipeline: PCR bias was computationally corrected using synthetic template baselines, reads within Hamming distance 2 were collapsed, and singletons that could not be merged were discarded. By aligning reads against IMGT, V, D and J genes, CDR3 length, and insertions or deletions at six rearrangement sites were assigned. Within each subset, clonotype counts were normalized to sorted cell number, and only after that were true diversity and Gini coefficients computed with the tcR R package. The overlap coefficient, calculated on TCRB nucleotide sequences, was used to quantify repertoire sharing. Out-of-frame TCRB sequences from naive cells were analyzed to stand in for the pre-selection repertoire. TCRdb took over this immuneACCESS table, retaining in-frame rearrangements with V and J assigned. Such tables are incomplete; in checked studies, under half of the missing clones stem from an unresolved V gene, and the remainder is unexplained. That table furnishes V, J and clone size, whereas the DNA furnished D and trimming. The sample table holds 250,000 to 350,000 clones, of which about 15% were seen once. The ten largest clones add up to 0.015% to 0.017% of the sample.

The source material was naive CD4+ T cells from blood. The sample's cell subset or site, from its label and the paper: true naive CD4+ T cells. The sequence derives from a man aged 18 to 29 with type 1 diabetes. The rearranged chain carries TRBV4-1 and TRBJ2-7; a tentative D call is TRBD2 (5 bases match). The CDR3 protein: CASSQDFEGEQYF. The nucleotides are TGCGCCAGCAGCCAAGATTTCGAGGGCGAGCAGTACTTC.